This T cell receptor beta chain was retrieved from a study of cytomegalovirus exposure and HLA in healthy donors. Study results and caveats: 87-base-pair reads could not separate some V segments, including TRBV6-2 and TRBV6-3.

CDR1 is LNHNV and CDR2 is YYDKDF in the germline V gene (reference sequence). Trimming pared 0 bases from V and 3 bases from J, leaving 9 bases between. The CDR3 length is 15 residues. A multiplex PCR was run with 60 Vbeta primers and 13 Jbeta primers. The protocol was immunoSEQ multiplex PCR, while the TCRdb copy is restricted to in-frame clones and leaves out a portion. The sample lists about 140,000 clones, about 70% occurring once. Comment on this clone: Its antigen is as yet unknown.

The sample comprised PBMCs. The chain recombines TRBV15 with TRBJ1-5, with D perhaps matching TRBD1 (5 bases). The TCR comes from a woman aged 55-70 years in good health and CMV-seropositive. The CDR3 here is CATSRDPGNNQPQHF. The CDR3 DNA reads TGTGCCACCAGCAGAGATCCAGGGAACAATCAGCCCCAGCATTTT. Combining the CDR3 with reference TRBV15 and TRBJ1-5 gives the whole variable domain DAMVIQNPRYQVTQFGKPVTLSCSQTLNHNVMYWYQQKSSQAPKLLFHYYDKDFNNEADTPDNFQSRRPNTSFCFLDIRSPGLGDTAMYLCATSRDPGNNQPQHFGDGTRLSIL.